The subject of this entry is one TCR beta chain. No antigen is known for it. The data derive from a study of T-cell reconstitution after alpha-beta-depleted transplantation in children. Molecular barcoding with unique molecular identifiers was used for the TCRbeta library. TCRdb processed the PCR reads anew with MiXCR; each CDR3 protein has one entry. The sample has hundreds of thousands of distinct CDR3 sequences; over 10% are singletons. General study results and limits: Reportedly, only several hundred clones from non-depleted graft cells drove alpha-beta T-cell counts at about two months. Hyperexpanded clones declined; after one year, newly produced T cells mostly supplied diversity.

There are 20 residues in the CDR3. CDR1 LGHNA and CDR2 YNFKEQ come from the germline V gene. V was shortened by 1 base and J by 3 bases, with 28 bases between the two germline ends. The material was PBMCs, mostly from graft donor cells, obtained 360 days after TCRalphabeta/CD19-depleted stem cell transplant. This clonotype originated in a male patient younger than 18 who had a stem cell transplant for acute myeloid leukemia, so the T cells may come from the graft donor. This rearrangement joins TRBV4-2 to TRBJ2-7; D is perhaps TRBD2 (6 bases). CDR3 DNA sequence: TGTGCCAGCAGCCAAGCGGGCGGGATTTCCACCCTAAACCAGAACTACGAGCAGTACTTC. It is translated as CASSQAGGISTLNQNYEQYF.